A selection of T cell receptor beta chains follows, all from one sample in a study of shared clonotypes between healthy human individuals. Profiled with immunoSEQ multiplex PCR; TCRdb holds only in-frame clones, not every one. The data show 600,000 to 700,000 clones, around 73% seen once. The sequenced material came from memory CD4+ T cells sorted from blood. These receptors were collected from a woman in her 30s in good health. The CDR3 runs from the conserved cysteine through the conserved F or W. D genes are given only for firm matches. Only part of the rows carry a size: once, few, many, or a class if the clone is expanded.

J: TRBJ1-5
V: TRBV28
D: TRBD1
size: once
DNA: TGTGCCAGCAGTACAACACAGGGGTCGGGTGGTAATCAGCCCCAGCATTTT
CDR3: CASSTTQGSGGNQPQHF

J: TRBJ2-7
V: TRBV28
D: TRBD2
size: -
DNA: TGTGCCAGCAACCGAATCACGGGAGGGGGGCGCCACGAGCAGTACTTC
CDR3: CASNRITGGGRHEQYF

J: TRBJ2-7
V: TRBV5-1
D: TRBD2
size: -
DNA: TGCGCCAGCGCCAGCGGGAGTAGCTACGAGCAGTACTTC
CDR3: CASASGSSYEQYF

J: TRBJ2-1
V: TRBV5-1
D: -
size: -
DNA: TGCGCCAGCAGCCTCTCCGTGAGCTCCTACAATGAGCAGTTCTTC
CDR3: CASSLSVSSYNEQFF

J: TRBJ1-2
V: TRBV6-1
D: -
size: -
DNA: TGTGCCAGCAGTGAAGTCGGACAGCTGACAAGTGGCTACACCTTC
CDR3: CASSEVGQLTSGYTF

J: TRBJ2-3
V: TRBV2
D: -
size: few
DNA: TGTGCCAGCAAGGCGCGTGACACTAGCACAGATACGCAGTATTTT
CDR3: CASKARDTSTDTQYF

J: TRBJ2-3
V: TRBV2
D: TRBD2
size: once
DNA: TGTGCCAGCACCTGGGCGGGACTAGCGGACACAGATACGCAGTATTTT
CDR3: CASTWAGLADTDTQYF

J: TRBJ1-1
V: TRBV5-1
D: TRBD1
size: -
DNA: TGCGCCAGCAGCTCGGGACAGGGGGCCACTGAAGCTTTCTTT
CDR3: CASSSGQGATEAFF

J: TRBJ1-1
V: TRBV6-5
D: -
size: many
DNA: TGTGCCAGCAGTTACTCGAATACAGTGAACACTGAAGCTTTCTTT
CDR3: CASSYSNTVNTEAFF

J: TRBJ2-6
V: TRBV13
D: -
size: -
DNA: TGTGCCAGCAGCTTTCGAGGCTCTGGGGCCAACGTCCTGACTTTC
CDR3: CASSFRGSGANVLTF